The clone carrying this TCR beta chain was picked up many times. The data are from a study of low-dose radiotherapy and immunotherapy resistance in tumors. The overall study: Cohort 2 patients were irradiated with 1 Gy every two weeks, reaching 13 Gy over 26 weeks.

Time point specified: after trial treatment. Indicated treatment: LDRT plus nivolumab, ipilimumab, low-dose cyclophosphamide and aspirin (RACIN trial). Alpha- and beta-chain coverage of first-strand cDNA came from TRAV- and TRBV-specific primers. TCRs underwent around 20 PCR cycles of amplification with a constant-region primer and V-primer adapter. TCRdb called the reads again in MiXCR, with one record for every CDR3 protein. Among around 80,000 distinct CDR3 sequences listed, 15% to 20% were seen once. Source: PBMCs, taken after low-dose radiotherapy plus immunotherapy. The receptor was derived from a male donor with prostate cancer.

The CDR3 DNA reads as TGTGCCAGCAGTTTATTGCCCGGGACAGGGGGCACCACTGAAGCTTTCTTT. As protein: CASSLLPGTGGTTEAFF. The chain uses TRBV28 and TRBJ1-1, with TRBD1 matching over 12 bases. Germline CDR1 is MDHEN and CDR2 is SYDVKM. The J segment lost 4 bases and the V segment lost 1 base, leaving 7 bases of the junction unmatched. The length of the CDR3 is 17 residues.